This note documents a single TCR beta chain sequence. The same CDR3 arises from other DNA sequences in this sample as well. The sample originates from a study of OX40 agonist ivuxolimab in advanced cancers. Turning to the study itself: An anti-OX40 (CD134) antibody with agonistic activity, ivuxolimab, was administered to patients.

The data were produced by immunoSEQ multiplex PCR, yet TCRdb's version contains in-frame clones alone and is incomplete. The sample yields 85,000 to 130,000 clones, 90% seen once. In germline, CDR1 is GTSNPN, CDR2 SVGIG (reference sequence). The CDR3 contains 14 residues. Trimming removed 0 bases from V and 1 base from J, with 7 bases in between. Sequencing was performed on CD4+ or CD8+ T cells sorted from blood, taken in a trial of the OX40 agonist ivuxolimab. The sequence was obtained from an adult with an advanced solid tumor such as melanoma, head and neck, liver or kidney cancer. This chain joins TRBV30 and TRBJ1-5; D is unresolved. CDR3 nucleotides: TGTGCCTGGAGTGTTCTGCTAAGCAATCAGCCCCAGCATTTT. It encodes CAWSVLLSNQPQHF.